What follows is one T cell receptor beta chain and its context. Only in-frame clones appear in the TCRdb table, and some are missing; sequencing was by immunoSEQ multiplex PCR. The sample records 65,000 to 90,000 clones, approximately 90% being singletons. These data originate in a study of OX40 agonist ivuxolimab in advanced cancers. The CDR3 spans 15 residues. Germline assignment: CDR1 SGHRS and CDR2 YFSETQ. The ends lost 2 bases at V and 2 bases at J; junction bases unmatched: 5. The sequencing here drew on CD4+ or CD8+ T cells sorted from blood, taken in a trial of the OX40 agonist ivuxolimab. The chain joins TRBV5-1 to TRBJ2-7; 9 nucleotides line up with TRBD1. The receptor's source is an adult with an advanced solid tumor such as melanoma, head and neck, liver or kidney cancer. The CDR3 region has the DNA TGCGCCAGCAGCTTTTCCGGGACAGGGACCTACGAGCAGTACTTC. The encoded protein is CASSFSGTGTYEQYF.